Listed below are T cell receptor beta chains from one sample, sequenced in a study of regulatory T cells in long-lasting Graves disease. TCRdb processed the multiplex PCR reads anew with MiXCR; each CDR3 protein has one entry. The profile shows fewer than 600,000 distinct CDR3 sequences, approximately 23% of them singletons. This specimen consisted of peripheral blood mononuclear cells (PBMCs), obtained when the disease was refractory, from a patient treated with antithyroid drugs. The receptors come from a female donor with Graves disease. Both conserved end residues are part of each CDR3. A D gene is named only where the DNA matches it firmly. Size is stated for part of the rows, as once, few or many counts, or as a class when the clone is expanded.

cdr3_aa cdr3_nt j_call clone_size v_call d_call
CASTRTSGSHEQYF TGTGCCAGCACCAGGACTAGCGGGAGCCACGAGCAGTACTTC TRBJ2-7 many TRBV12-3/TRBV12-4 TRBD2
CASSAGHLRGNSTEAFF TGTGCCAGCAGCGCGGGACACCTCAGGGGGAATAGCACTGAAGCTTTCTTT TRBJ1-1 NA TRBV9 TRBD1
CASSPMGQGGYYEQYF TGTGCCAGCAGCCCAATGGGACAGGGAGGGTACTACGAGCAGTACTTC TRBJ2-7 NA TRBV7-9 TRBD1
CASSLLGTSLNTQYF TGTGCCAGCAGCTTACTCGGGACTAGCCTCAACACGCAGTATTTT TRBJ2-3 NA TRBV7-2 TRBD2
CASNRPGINEQFF TGTGCCAGCAATCGCCCCGGGATCAATGAGCAGTTCTTC TRBJ2-1 NA TRBV28 NA
CASSLGLAGGPGKTGELFF TGCGCCAGCAGCTTGGGACTAGCGGGAGGGCCAGGGAAAACCGGGGAGCTGTTTTTT TRBJ2-2 NA TRBV5-1 TRBD2
CASSQDTRRGGIYGYTF TGTGCCAGCAGCCAAGATACTCGCAGGGGGGGAATCTATGGCTACACCTTC TRBJ1-2 once TRBV3-1 TRBD1
CASSQSTRLENTEAFF TGTGCCAGCAGCCAATCTACTCGGCTGGAGAACACTGAAGCTTTCTTT TRBJ1-1 NA TRBV14 NA
CASSIKTEQYF TGTGCCAGCAGCATCAAGACAGAGCAGTACTTC TRBJ2-7 NA TRBV5-6 NA
CASRVPGNTIYF TGTGCCAGCAGGGTTCCCGGAAACACCATATATTTT TRBJ1-3 NA TRBV19 NA
CASSPGAGTHNEQFF TGTGCCAGCAGTCCCGGTGCGGGTACACACAATGAGCAGTTCTTC TRBJ2-1 many TRBV11-2 NA
CASSRQGTYGYTF TGTGCCAGCAGTAGACAGGGGACCTATGGCTACACCTTC TRBJ1-2 few TRBV27 TRBD1